The rows below give T cell receptor beta chains drawn from one sample of a study of OX40 agonist ivuxolimab in advanced cancers. Assay used: immunoSEQ multiplex PCR; TCRdb lists only in-frame clones, some missing. In the table there are 80,000 to 95,000 clones, around 90% of which are singletons. The specimen comprised CD4+ or CD8+ T cells sorted from blood, sampled in a trial of the OX40 agonist ivuxolimab. The source of these receptors is an adult with an advanced solid tumor such as melanoma, head and neck, liver or kidney cancer. The CDR3 runs from the conserved cysteine through the conserved F or W. D genes are given only for firm matches. Where a row states a size, it is once, few, many or the class of an expanded clone; other rows omit it.

CDR3 DNA: TGTGCCAGCAGCTTCTCCCAGGCCCCGAACACCGGGGAGCTGTTTTTT; CDR3 protein: CASSFSQAPNTGELFF; D gene: NA; clone size: NA; J gene: TRBJ2-2; V gene: TRBV5-6
CDR3 DNA: TGTGCCAGCAGTTTAGGACAGAACACTGAAGCTTTCTTT; CDR3 protein: CASSLGQNTEAFF; D gene: NA; clone size: NA; J gene: TRBJ1-1; V gene: TRBV28
CDR3 DNA: TGTGCCAGCAGCCCTCCGGGTCGTCAGCCCTACGAGCAGTACTTC; CDR3 protein: CASSPPGRQPYEQYF; D gene: NA; clone size: NA; J gene: TRBJ2-7; V gene: TRBV7-2
CDR3 DNA: TGCGCCAGCAGCTTGGGCCAGCTCACAGATACGCAGTATTTT; CDR3 protein: CASSLGQLTDTQYF; D gene: NA; clone size: NA; J gene: TRBJ2-3; V gene: TRBV5-1
CDR3 DNA: TGTGCCAGCTCACCGACTAGCGGCCAAGAGACCCAGTACTTC; CDR3 protein: CASSPTSGQETQYF; D gene: TRBD2; clone size: NA; J gene: TRBJ2-5; V gene: TRBV28
CDR3 DNA: TGCGCCAGCAGCTCGGCGGGACAGGGAAGCGAGACCCAGTACTTC; CDR3 protein: CASSSAGQGSETQYF; D gene: TRBD1; clone size: NA; J gene: TRBJ2-5; V gene: TRBV5-1
CDR3 DNA: TGTGCCAGCAGCTCCCAGGGGGCGAACACCGGGGAGCTGTTTTTT; CDR3 protein: CASSSQGANTGELFF; D gene: TRBD1; clone size: NA; J gene: TRBJ2-2; V gene: TRBV5-5
CDR3 DNA: TGTGCCAGCAGCTCGCAACCCGATACAGATACGCAGTATTTT; CDR3 protein: CASSSQPDTDTQYF; D gene: NA; clone size: NA; J gene: TRBJ2-3; V gene: TRBV7-3
CDR3 DNA: TGCGCCAGCAGCTTGGAGATCGGCGGGGGGGCTCAGACCCAGTACTTC; CDR3 protein: CASSLEIGGGAQTQYF; D gene: TRBD2; clone size: NA; J gene: TRBJ2-5; V gene: TRBV5-1
CDR3 DNA: TGCGCCAGCAGCTTGTGGCGGCAGGGGAGCGATGAGCAGTTCTTC; CDR3 protein: CASSLWRQGSDEQFF; D gene: NA; clone size: NA; J gene: TRBJ2-1; V gene: TRBV5-1
CDR3 DNA: TGCGCCAGCAGGTTGGGACAGGGAGGGACTGAAGCTTTCTTT; CDR3 protein: CASRLGQGGTEAFF; D gene: TRBD1; clone size: NA; J gene: TRBJ1-1; V gene: TRBV5-1
CDR3 DNA: TGTGCCAGCAGCTTGGCTTCGGAAGAGACCCAGTACTTC; CDR3 protein: CASSLASEETQYF; D gene: NA; clone size: once; J gene: TRBJ2-5; V gene: TRBV5-4
CDR3 DNA: TGTGCCAGTCGCGCCCGCGGGAGCGAGGGCGAGCAGTACTTC; CDR3 protein: CASRARGSEGEQYF; D gene: TRBD2; clone size: few; J gene: TRBJ2-7; V gene: TRBV19
CDR3 DNA: TGTGCCAGCAGTGAATATGGGTCGGGACAGAAAGCTTTCTTT; CDR3 protein: CASSEYGSGQKAFF; D gene: TRBD1; clone size: NA; J gene: TRBJ1-1; V gene: TRBV25-1
CDR3 DNA: TGTGCCAGCAGTTACATAAGCGGGGTCTCCTACAATGAGCAGTTCTTC; CDR3 protein: CASSYISGVSYNEQFF; D gene: TRBD2; clone size: NA; J gene: TRBJ2-1; V gene: TRBV6-6
CDR3 DNA: TGTGCCAGCAGCTTGGCCCCGGAGAACGAGCAGTTCTTC; CDR3 protein: CASSLAPENEQFF; D gene: NA; clone size: NA; J gene: TRBJ2-1; V gene: TRBV5-4
CDR3 DNA: TGCGCCAGCAGCCAAGGAGGGGTCAACTCTCAAGATACGCAGTATTTT; CDR3 protein: CASSQGGVNSQDTQYF; D gene: NA; clone size: NA; J gene: TRBJ2-3; V gene: TRBV4-3
CDR3 DNA: TGTGCCTGGGGCGGGGGGGCAGAGACCCAGTACTTC; CDR3 protein: CAWGGGAETQYF; D gene: TRBD2; clone size: once; J gene: TRBJ2-5; V gene: TRBV30
CDR3 DNA: TGTGCCTGGGGAGGGACTAGCGGGAGGGGCACAGATACGCAGTATTTT; CDR3 protein: CAWGGTSGRGTDTQYF; D gene: TRBD2; clone size: NA; J gene: TRBJ2-3; V gene: TRBV30
CDR3 DNA: TGCGCCAGCACCAAAATTTGGGAAGTCTCATCTGGGGCCAACGTCCTGACTTTC; CDR3 protein: CASTKIWEVSSGANVLTF; D gene: NA; clone size: NA; J gene: TRBJ2-6; V gene: TRBV5-1
CDR3 DNA: TGTGCCTGGACCACTGGGACAGGGGGCTTCACTGAAGCTTTCTTT; CDR3 protein: CAWTTGTGGFTEAFF; D gene: TRBD1; clone size: NA; J gene: TRBJ1-1; V gene: TRBV30
CDR3 DNA: TGTGCCAGCAGCTTAGGCTTGGCTAGCGGGGAGCAGTTCTTC; CDR3 protein: CASSLGLASGEQFF; D gene: TRBD2; clone size: NA; J gene: TRBJ2-1; V gene: TRBV7-2
CDR3 DNA: TGCGCCAGCAGCTTGGGACATCCAGGGTCCGAGACCCAGTACTTC; CDR3 protein: CASSLGHPGSETQYF; D gene: NA; clone size: NA; J gene: TRBJ2-5; V gene: TRBV5-1
CDR3 DNA: TGTGCCAGCAGCTTAGTACCGGGTACTAGGGGGGTTTACCAAGAGACCCAGTACTTC; CDR3 protein: CASSLVPGTRGVYQETQYF; D gene: NA; clone size: NA; J gene: TRBJ2-5; V gene: TRBV7-2
CDR3 DNA: TGCGCCAGCAGCCCGGGGACAGCTGTGATGAACACTGAAGCTTTCTTT; CDR3 protein: CASSPGTAVMNTEAFF; D gene: TRBD1; clone size: NA; J gene: TRBJ1-1; V gene: TRBV5-1
CDR3 DNA: TGTGCCAGCAGTTACTCCCGCGGACCCTCGAATGAGCAGTTCTTC; CDR3 protein: CASSYSRGPSNEQFF; D gene: NA; clone size: NA; J gene: TRBJ2-1; V gene: TRBV6-5
CDR3 DNA: TGTGCCAGCTCACCCCCGGACTCCGGAGGGGAGACCCAGTACTTC; CDR3 protein: CASSPPDSGGETQYF; D gene: NA; clone size: NA; J gene: TRBJ2-5; V gene: TRBV18
CDR3 DNA: TGTGCCTGGAGCGTGAGGGGCCTAGCGGTTACCGGGGAGCTGTTTTTT; CDR3 protein: CAWSVRGLAVTGELFF; D gene: TRBD2; clone size: NA; J gene: TRBJ2-2; V gene: TRBV30
CDR3 DNA: TGTGCCAGCAGCTCCAACCCTAGCGGGAGCTCCTACGAGCAGTACTTC; CDR3 protein: CASSSNPSGSSYEQYF; D gene: TRBD2; clone size: NA; J gene: TRBJ2-7; V gene: TRBV7-2
CDR3 DNA: TGCGCCAGCAGCCAGTTCGGTAGCACAGATACGCAGTATTTT; CDR3 protein: CASSQFGSTDTQYF; D gene: NA; clone size: NA; J gene: TRBJ2-3; V gene: TRBV4-3
CDR3 DNA: TGTGCCAGCTCACCTGGGACAGGGGGCGAGTACGAGCAGTACTTC; CDR3 protein: CASSPGTGGEYEQYF; D gene: TRBD1; clone size: NA; J gene: TRBJ2-7; V gene: TRBV18
CDR3 DNA: TGTGCCAGTTCATCTGGGGACACAGATACGCAGTATTTT; CDR3 protein: CASSSGDTDTQYF; D gene: NA; clone size: NA; J gene: TRBJ2-3; V gene: TRBV28
CDR3 DNA: TGCGCCAGCAGCCAAGATCACTATAGCAATCAGCCCCAGCATTTT; CDR3 protein: CASSQDHYSNQPQHF; D gene: NA; clone size: NA; J gene: TRBJ1-5; V gene: TRBV4-3
CDR3 DNA: TGTGCCAGCAGCTGGGGCACAGGGTCCTACGAGCAGTACTTC; CDR3 protein: CASSWGTGSYEQYF; D gene: NA; clone size: NA; J gene: TRBJ2-7; V gene: TRBV7-2
CDR3 DNA: TGTGCCAGCACCAGGACTAGCGGGGGTGGGTCCTACAATGAGCAGTTCTTC; CDR3 protein: CASTRTSGGGSYNEQFF; D gene: TRBD2; clone size: NA; J gene: TRBJ2-1; V gene: TRBV7-6
CDR3 DNA: TGTGCCAGCTCACCGGGTACAGAGACCCAGTACTTC; CDR3 protein: CASSPGTETQYF; D gene: NA; clone size: NA; J gene: TRBJ2-5; V gene: TRBV18
CDR3 DNA: TGTGCCAGCAGCTTGGAGTCCGAGCAGTACTTC; CDR3 protein: CASSLESEQYF; D gene: NA; clone size: few; J gene: TRBJ2-7; V gene: TRBV5-6
CDR3 DNA: TGTGCCAGCAGTGTGCGACTAGCGGGGGACCATGAGCAGTTCTTC; CDR3 protein: CASSVRLAGDHEQFF; D gene: TRBD2; clone size: NA; J gene: TRBJ2-1; V gene: TRBV27
CDR3 DNA: TGTGCCAGCAGCTTATTGGGGGAGGGTCAGCCCCAGCATTTT; CDR3 protein: CASSLLGEGQPQHF; D gene: NA; clone size: NA; J gene: TRBJ1-5; V gene: TRBV7-2
CDR3 DNA: TGTGCCAGCAGCTTGACAGGGTCTAATAACGAGCAGTACTTC; CDR3 protein: CASSLTGSNNEQYF; D gene: NA; clone size: NA; J gene: TRBJ2-7; V gene: TRBV5-4
CDR3 DNA: TGTGCCAGCAGTGATTGGCGACAGGGGGCCGATGAGCAGTTCTTC; CDR3 protein: CASSDWRQGADEQFF; D gene: TRBD1; clone size: NA; J gene: TRBJ2-1; V gene: TRBV25-1
CDR3 DNA: TGTGCCAGTACCGGGACTAGCCGTTACGAGCAGTACTTC; CDR3 protein: CASTGTSRYEQYF; D gene: TRBD2; clone size: NA; J gene: TRBJ2-7; V gene: TRBV28
CDR3 DNA: TGTGCCAGCTCCTTAGCGGGCTTTCGGGAGACCCAGTACTTC; CDR3 protein: CASSLAGFRETQYF; D gene: TRBD2; clone size: NA; J gene: TRBJ2-5; V gene: TRBV25-1
CDR3 DNA: TGTGCCAGTAGGGGACTCGACACCGGGGAGCTGTTTTTT; CDR3 protein: CASRGLDTGELFF; D gene: NA; clone size: NA; J gene: TRBJ2-2; V gene: TRBV19
CDR3 DNA: TGTGCCAGCAGCTTAGATCAGGGCCCTCAGCCCCAGCATTTT; CDR3 protein: CASSLDQGPQPQHF; D gene: NA; clone size: NA; J gene: TRBJ1-5; V gene: TRBV11-2
CDR3 DNA: TGTGCCACCAGCAGAGATTTCGTTAGCAATCAGCCCCAGCATTTT; CDR3 protein: CATSRDFVSNQPQHF; D gene: NA; clone size: NA; J gene: TRBJ1-5; V gene: TRBV15
CDR3 DNA: TGTGCCAGTAGTATCAGTGGCGGAAAGAGCTCCTACGAGCAGTACTTC; CDR3 protein: CASSISGGKSSYEQYF; D gene: NA; clone size: NA; J gene: TRBJ2-7; V gene: TRBV19
CDR3 DNA: TGCAGCGTCGGAGACCTGGTGTTGCACACCTTC; CDR3 protein: CSVGDLVLHTF; D gene: NA; clone size: NA; J gene: TRBJ1-2; V gene: TRBV29-1
CDR3 DNA: TGTGCCACCAGCGGAAGCCAAAACAGGGGTGGCAATCAGCCCCAGCATTTT; CDR3 protein: CATSGSQNRGGNQPQHF; D gene: TRBD1; clone size: NA; J gene: TRBJ1-5; V gene: TRBV15
CDR3 DNA: TGTGCCAGCATGAGGGACATAGAAGCTTTCTTT; CDR3 protein: CASMRDIEAFF; D gene: NA; clone size: NA; J gene: TRBJ1-1; V gene: TRBV6-1
CDR3 DNA: TGTGCCAGCAGCATCACAGAGCTTAATTCACCCCTCCACTTT; CDR3 protein: CASSITELNSPLHF; D gene: NA; clone size: NA; J gene: TRBJ1-6; V gene: TRBV28
CDR3 DNA: TGTGCCAGCAGCGTATCTGGGAACAGGGGTTCTGAAGCTTTCTTT; CDR3 protein: CASSVSGNRGSEAFF; D gene: TRBD1; clone size: NA; J gene: TRBJ1-1; V gene: TRBV9
CDR3 DNA: TGTGCCAGCAGCCAGGGCGGGGTCCCAGATACGCAGTATTTT; CDR3 protein: CASSQGGVPDTQYF; D gene: NA; clone size: NA; J gene: TRBJ2-3; V gene: TRBV5-6
CDR3 DNA: TGCGCCAGCAGCCAAGATCTCGACCAGGGACGGCCTGAAGCTTTCTTT; CDR3 protein: CASSQDLDQGRPEAFF; D gene: NA; clone size: NA; J gene: TRBJ1-1; V gene: TRBV4-1
CDR3 DNA: TGTGCCAGCACCTCCTCGGGAGACAGACACCCCTATGGCTACACCTTC; CDR3 protein: CASTSSGDRHPYGYTF; D gene: NA; clone size: NA; J gene: TRBJ1-2; V gene: TRBV28
CDR3 DNA: TGTGCCAGCAGTTTGGCGGGGGGGTTTAGCACAGATACGCAGTATTTT; CDR3 protein: CASSLAGGFSTDTQYF; D gene: TRBD2; clone size: once; J gene: TRBJ2-3; V gene: TRBV27
CDR3 DNA: TGTGCCAGCAACCTCGGAAGCTCCTACAATGAGCAGTTCTTC; CDR3 protein: CASNLGSSYNEQFF; D gene: NA; clone size: NA; J gene: TRBJ2-1; V gene: TRBV6-6
CDR3 DNA: TGTGCCAGCAGTGCCCGGAGCATATCCACAGATACGCAGTATTTT; CDR3 protein: CASSARSISTDTQYF; D gene: NA; clone size: few; J gene: TRBJ2-3; V gene: TRBV6-6
CDR3 DNA: TGTGCCAGCAGCGTAACCCTAGCACAGAACACCGGGGAGCTGTTTTTT; CDR3 protein: CASSVTLAQNTGELFF; D gene: NA; clone size: NA; J gene: TRBJ2-2; V gene: TRBV9
CDR3 DNA: TGTGCCAGCAGCCTCGCCGTCGGGACCTACAATGAGCAGTTCTTC; CDR3 protein: CASSLAVGTYNEQFF; D gene: NA; clone size: NA; J gene: TRBJ2-1; V gene: TRBV4-2